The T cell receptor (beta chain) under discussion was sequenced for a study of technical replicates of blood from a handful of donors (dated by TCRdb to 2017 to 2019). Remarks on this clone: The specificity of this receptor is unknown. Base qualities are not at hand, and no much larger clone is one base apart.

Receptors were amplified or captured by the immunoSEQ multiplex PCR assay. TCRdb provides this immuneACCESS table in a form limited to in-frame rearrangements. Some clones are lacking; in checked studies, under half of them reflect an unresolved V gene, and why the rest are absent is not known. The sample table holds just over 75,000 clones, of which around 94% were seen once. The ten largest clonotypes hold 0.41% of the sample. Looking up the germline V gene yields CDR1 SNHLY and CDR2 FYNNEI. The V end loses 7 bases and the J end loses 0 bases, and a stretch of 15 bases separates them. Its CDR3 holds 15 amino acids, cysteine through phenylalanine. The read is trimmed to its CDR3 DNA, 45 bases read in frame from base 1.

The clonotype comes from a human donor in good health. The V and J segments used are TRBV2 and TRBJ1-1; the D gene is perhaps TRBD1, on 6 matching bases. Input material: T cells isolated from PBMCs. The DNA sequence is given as TGTGCCAGCAAGTTGGACAGAGCCATGAACACTGAAGCTTTCTTT. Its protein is CASKLDRAMNTEAFF.